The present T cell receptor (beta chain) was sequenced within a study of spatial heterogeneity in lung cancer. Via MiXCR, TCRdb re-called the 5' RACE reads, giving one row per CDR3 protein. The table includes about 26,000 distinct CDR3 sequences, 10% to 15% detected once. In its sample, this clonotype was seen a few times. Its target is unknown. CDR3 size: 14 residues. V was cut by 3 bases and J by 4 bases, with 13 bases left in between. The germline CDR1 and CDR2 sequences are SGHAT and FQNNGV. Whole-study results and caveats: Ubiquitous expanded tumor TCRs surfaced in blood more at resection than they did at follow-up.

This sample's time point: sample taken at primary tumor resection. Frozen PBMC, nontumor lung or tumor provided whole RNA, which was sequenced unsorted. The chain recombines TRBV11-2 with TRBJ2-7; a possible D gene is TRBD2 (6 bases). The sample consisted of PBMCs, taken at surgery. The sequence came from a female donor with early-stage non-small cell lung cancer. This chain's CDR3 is CASSFGSGEYEQYF. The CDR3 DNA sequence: TGTGCCAGCAGCTTTGGGTCGGGAGAATACGAGCAGTACTTC. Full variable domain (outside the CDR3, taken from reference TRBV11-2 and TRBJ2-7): EAGVAQSPRYKIIEKRQSVAFWCNPISGHATLYWYQQILGQGPKLLIQFQNNGVVDDSQLPKDRFSAERLKGVDSTLKIQPAKLEDSAVYLCASSFGSGEYEQYFGPGTRLTVT.